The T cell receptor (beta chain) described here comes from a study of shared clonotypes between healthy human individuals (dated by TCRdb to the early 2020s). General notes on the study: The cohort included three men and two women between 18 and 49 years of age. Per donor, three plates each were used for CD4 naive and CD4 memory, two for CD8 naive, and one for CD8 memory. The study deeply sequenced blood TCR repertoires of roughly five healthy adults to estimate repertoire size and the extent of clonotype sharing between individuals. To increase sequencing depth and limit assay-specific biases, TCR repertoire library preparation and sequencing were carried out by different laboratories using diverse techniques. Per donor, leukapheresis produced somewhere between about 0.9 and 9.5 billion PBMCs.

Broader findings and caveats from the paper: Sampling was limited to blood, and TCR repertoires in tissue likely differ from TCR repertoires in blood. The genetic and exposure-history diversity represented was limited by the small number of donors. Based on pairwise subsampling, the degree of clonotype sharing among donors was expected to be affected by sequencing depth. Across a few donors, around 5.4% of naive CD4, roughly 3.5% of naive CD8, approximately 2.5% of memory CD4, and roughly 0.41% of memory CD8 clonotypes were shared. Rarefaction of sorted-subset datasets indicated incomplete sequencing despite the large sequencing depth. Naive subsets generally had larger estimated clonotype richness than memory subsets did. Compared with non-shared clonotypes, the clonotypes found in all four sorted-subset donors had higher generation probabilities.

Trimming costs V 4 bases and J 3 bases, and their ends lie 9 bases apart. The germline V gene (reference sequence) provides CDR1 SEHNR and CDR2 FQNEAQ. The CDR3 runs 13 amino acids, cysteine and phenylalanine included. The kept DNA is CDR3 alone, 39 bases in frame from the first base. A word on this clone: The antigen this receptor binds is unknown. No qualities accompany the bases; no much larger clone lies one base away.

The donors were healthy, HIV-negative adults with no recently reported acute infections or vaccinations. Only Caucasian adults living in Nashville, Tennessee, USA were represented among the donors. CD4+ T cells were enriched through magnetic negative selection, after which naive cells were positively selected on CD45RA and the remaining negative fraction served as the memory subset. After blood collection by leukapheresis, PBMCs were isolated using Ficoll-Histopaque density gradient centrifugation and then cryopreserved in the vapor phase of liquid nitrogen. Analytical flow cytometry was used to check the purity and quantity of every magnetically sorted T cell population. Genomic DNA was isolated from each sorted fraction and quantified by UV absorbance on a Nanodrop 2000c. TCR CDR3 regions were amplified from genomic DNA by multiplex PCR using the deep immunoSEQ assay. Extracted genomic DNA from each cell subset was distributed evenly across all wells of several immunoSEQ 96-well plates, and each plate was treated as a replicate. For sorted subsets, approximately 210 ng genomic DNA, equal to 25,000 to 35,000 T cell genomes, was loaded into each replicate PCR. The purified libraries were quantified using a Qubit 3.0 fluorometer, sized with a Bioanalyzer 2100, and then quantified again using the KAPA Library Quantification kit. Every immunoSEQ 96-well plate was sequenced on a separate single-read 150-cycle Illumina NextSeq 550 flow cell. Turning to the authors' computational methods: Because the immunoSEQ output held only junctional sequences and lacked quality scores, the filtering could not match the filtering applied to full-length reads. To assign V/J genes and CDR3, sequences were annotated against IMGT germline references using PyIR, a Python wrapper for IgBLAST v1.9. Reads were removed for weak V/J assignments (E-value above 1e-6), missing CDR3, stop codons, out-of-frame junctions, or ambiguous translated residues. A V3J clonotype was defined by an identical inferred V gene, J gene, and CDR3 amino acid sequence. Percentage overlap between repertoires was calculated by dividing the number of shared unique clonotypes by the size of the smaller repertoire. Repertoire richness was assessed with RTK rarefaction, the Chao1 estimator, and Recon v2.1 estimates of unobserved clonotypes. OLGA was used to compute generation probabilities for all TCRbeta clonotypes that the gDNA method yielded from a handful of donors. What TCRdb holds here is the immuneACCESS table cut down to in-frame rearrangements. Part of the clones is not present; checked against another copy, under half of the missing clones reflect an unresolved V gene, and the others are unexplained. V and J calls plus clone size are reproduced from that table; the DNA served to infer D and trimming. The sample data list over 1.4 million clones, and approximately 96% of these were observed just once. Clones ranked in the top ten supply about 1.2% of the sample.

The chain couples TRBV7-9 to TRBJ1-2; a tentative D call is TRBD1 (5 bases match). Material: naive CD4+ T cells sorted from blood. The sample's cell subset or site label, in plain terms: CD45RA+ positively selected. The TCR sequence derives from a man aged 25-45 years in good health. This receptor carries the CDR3 CASSSGTHYGYTF. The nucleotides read TGTGCCAGCAGCTCCGGGACCCACTATGGCTACACCTTC.